This TCR beta chain comes out of a study of molecular identifiers for immune sequencing clone quantification. TCRdb reprocessed the PCR reads with MiXCR, giving one entry per CDR3 protein. The data contain under 650,000 distinct CDR3 sequences, 15% to 20% of them singletons. The CDR3 is 18 amino acids. Trimming stripped 0 bases from V and 3 bases from J, with 22 bases between. The germline CDR1 and CDR2 sequences are SGHTS and YDEGEE. The receptor comes from a human donor in good health. Some libraries in this study had Jurkat cell RNA spiked in. V usage is TRBV5-8 and J usage is TRBJ2-7; D not certain. Material for sequencing was naive CD8+ T cells from blood, with Jurkat cell RNA spiked in. Noted subset: FACS-sorted CD8+CD4-CCR7+CD45RA+ naive T cells. As DNA, the CDR3 is TGTGCCAGCAGCTTGGATGGGGTGGGCAGGTCCCTCCTCTACGAGCAGTACTTC. It is translated as CASSLDGVGRSLLYEQYF.